There are a few counts of the clone carrying this TCR beta chain. TCRdb recomputed calls from the 5' RACE reads with MiXCR, one row per CDR3 protein. Altogether tens of thousands of distinct CDR3 sequences are present, around 5.7% being singletons, with the ten largest covering roughly 4.9%. The data were obtained in a study of early T cells in non-severe SARS-CoV-2 infection. The ends were cut back, 5 bases at V and 6 bases at J, with 23 bases in the middle. This CDR3 region has 16 residues. Germline V gives CDR1 MNHEY, CDR2 SMNVEV (reference sequence). The chain combines TRBV27 with TRBJ2-7; D possibly corresponds to TRBD1 (6 bases). Input material: whole blood. The TCR sequence derives from an adult who was a healthcare worker with PCR-confirmed SARS-CoV-2 infection or an uninfected control (not recorded which). The DNA for the CDR3 is TGTGCCAGCAGTCAGAGGGGGAGCGCCGCCCTGTCCGAGCAGTACTTC. As protein: CASSQRGSAALSEQYF.